This T cell receptor (beta chain) was obtained from a study of T cell repertoires in cytomegalovirus infection. Overall study results and limits: Identification of carriers of CMV plus the relevant HLA was achieved through cumulative public TCR beta family frequency. CMV-specific TCR beta clonotypes restricted by HLA-C dominated the ex vivo response.

A word on this clonotype: Its specificity is not known. The junction does not match germline at one end; this may be a read error.

Germline CDR1 DFQATT, CDR2 SNEGSKA (reference sequence). CDR3 length: 13 residues. TCRdb passed the reads through MiXCR, listing each CDR3 protein once. The repertoire holds roughly 920,000 distinct CDR3 sequences, with roughly 30% as singletons. The starting material was cultured CD8+ T cells from PBMCs, obtained from culture after CMV antigen stimulation. The gene calls are TRBV20-1 and TRBJ2-7; no reliable D call. The sequence derives from a human donor in good health (CMV status not recorded). Some clones in this sample may be carry-over from other donors' samples. The CDR3 sequence is CSARDYMAYEQYF. Here the CDR3 DNA reads TGCAGTGCCAGAGATTACATGGCCTACGAGCAGTACTTC.